This T cell receptor beta chain was captured in a study of T cells in Graves' hyperthyroidism and ophthalmopathy. Researchers took RNA transcripts and amplified the TCR beta CDR3 regions from them. The HTBI primer set drove a first-round RT-PCR of the TCR CDR3. Using its own MiXCR run on the multiplex PCR reads, TCRdb lists one record per CDR3 protein. The sample includes fewer than 450,000 distinct CDR3 sequences, 17% of them seen just once. V lost 10 bases, J lost 6 bases, and 11 bases lay in between. Germline V CDR1 and CDR2: SNHLY, FYNNEI. This CDR3 is 11 amino acids long. In this sample, this clonotype turned up many times.

The sequenced sample was blood. The gene calls are TRBV2 and TRBJ2-3; a weak D match, TRBD1 (6 bases). The TCR sequence derives from a woman aged 30 to 39 with Graves' hyperthyroidism that later progressed to Graves' ophthalmopathy. CDR3 region: CAKTQGDTQYF. The CDR3 DNA reads TGTGCCAAGACACAGGGTGATACGCAGTATTTT.